A selection of T cell receptor beta chains follows, all from one sample in a study of T cells in Graves' hyperthyroidism and ophthalmopathy. TCRdb reanalysed the multiplex PCR reads using MiXCR and keeps one entry per CDR3 protein. Among a few hundred thousand distinct CDR3 sequences listed, 13% to 15% were seen once. Material for sequencing was blood. These receptors were obtained from a woman under 30 with Graves' hyperthyroidism. The CDR3 runs from the conserved cysteine through the conserved F or W. The D gene is left open where the match is weak. The listing skips clone size in some rows; elsewhere it reads once, few, many or a size class.

clone size	D gene	V gene	J gene	CDR3 DNA	CDR3 protein
many	NA	TRBV11-3	TRBJ1-1	TGTGCCAGCAGCCGACAGGCCTTGACACTAAGCACTGAAGCTTTCTTT	CASSRQALTLSTEAFF
NA	TRBD2	TRBV2	TRBJ2-3	TGTGCCGGCAGCCGGACTAGCGGGGGCACAGATACGCAGTATTTT	CAGSRTSGGTDTQYF
many	NA	TRBV3-1	TRBJ2-3	TGTGCCAGCAGCCGAACGACAGGGAGGGGTGAAGATACGCAGTATTTT	CASSRTTGRGEDTQYF
NA	NA	TRBV6-1	TRBJ1-5	TGTGCCAGCATGCTCCCCAATCAGCCCCAGCATTTT	CASMLPNQPQHF
many	TRBD1	TRBV6-1	TRBJ1-1	TGTGCCAGCAGGGACAGGGGGCGTTTCACTGAAGCTTTCTTT	CASRDRGRFTEAFF
few	NA	TRBV24-1	TRBJ2-2	TGTGCCACCAGTGATCAAACGGTGCCCGGGGAGCTGTTTTTT	CATSDQTVPGELFF
many	TRBD2	TRBV27	TRBJ2-3	TGTGCCAGCAGTTTTCGGCGGACTAGCGGGACATATACGCAGTATTTT	CASSFRRTSGTYTQYF
NA	NA	TRBV7-8	TRBJ2-2	TGTGCCAGCAGCTTATCTGGGTACGGCAGTAACACCGGGGAGCTGTTTTTT	CASSLSGYGSNTGELFF
few	TRBD1	TRBV5-1	TRBJ1-1	TGCGCCAGCAGCCTCCGGACAGGGCGAGAACGGACTGAAGCTTTCTTT	CASSLRTGRERTEAFF
few	NA	TRBV6-1	TRBJ1-4	TGTGCCAGCAGTTACCGGGACGCACTGTTTTTT	CASSYRDALFF
many	TRBD2	TRBV11-2	TRBJ2-1	TGTGCCAGCAGCTTAAGCGGGAACTCCTACAATGAGCAGTTCTTC	CASSLSGNSYNEQFF
many	NA	TRBV7-2	TRBJ1-1	TGTGCCAGCAGCCGCATACTGACGGGGAACACTGAAGCTTTCTTT	CASSRILTGNTEAFF
NA	NA	TRBV12-3/TRBV12-4	TRBJ2-5	TGTGCCAGCAGCTGGACAGATGGCCAAGAGACCCAGTACTTC	CASSWTDGQETQYF
NA	NA	TRBV15	TRBJ2-3	TGTGCCACCAGCAGAGATTGGCGCACAGATACGCAGTATTTT	CATSRDWRTDTQYF
few	TRBD1	TRBV5-8	TRBJ1-5	TGTGCCAGCAGTTTCCGGACAGGGGGCGTTCAGCCCCAGCATTTT	CASSFRTGGVQPQHF
few	TRBD1	TRBV20-1	TRBJ2-7	TGCAGTGCAGCGGGACAGGGGAACTACGAGCAGTACTTC	CSAAGQGNYEQYF
NA	TRBD1	TRBV4-1	TRBJ1-5	TGCGCCAGCCGACTGACAGGGGGATCTCAGCCCCAGCATTTT	CASRLTGGSQPQHF
few	TRBD2	TRBV20-1	TRBJ2-5	TGCAGTGCTAGCGGGAGGGCTCGAGAGACCCAGTACTTC	CSASGRARETQYF
many	NA	TRBV12-3/TRBV12-4	TRBJ1-2	TGTGCCAGCAGTTTAATGAAAGGGGGTGGCTACACCTTC	CASSLMKGGGYTF
many	NA	TRBV27	TRBJ1-1	TGTGCCAGCAGTGGTCGTGCAGCGAACACTGAAGCTTTCTTT	CASSGRAANTEAFF
few	NA	TRBV6-1	TRBJ2-2	TGTGCCAGCATGAAAGGCGGGGAGCTGTTTTTT	CASMKGGELFF
few	NA	TRBV9	TRBJ2-2	TGTGCCAGCAGCGTTTCGGGAGTTGGAACCGGGGAGCTGTTTTTT	CASSVSGVGTGELFF
NA	NA	TRBV7-9	TRBJ1-1	TGTGCCTGCAGCTTAGGGACTGAAGCTTTCTTT	CACSLGTEAFF
many	NA	TRBV20-1	TRBJ1-2	TGCAGTTCTCAAAGACGGAACTATGGCTACACCTTC	CSSQRRNYGYTF
many	NA	TRBV7-3	TRBJ2-1	TGTGCCAGCAGCCCCGACCTAGGTTACAATGAGCAGTTCTTC	CASSPDLGYNEQFF
few	NA	TRBV18	TRBJ1-5	TGTGCCAGCGCCCCGGAGGCAAATCAGCCCCAGCATTTT	CASAPEANQPQHF
many	NA	TRBV12-3/TRBV12-4	TRBJ2-3	TGTGCCCACGGTCGTGCTCCAGTCCCGCAGTATTTT	CAHGRAPVPQYF
many	TRBD2	TRBV6-5	TRBJ2-7	TGTGCCAGCAGTTACTCTCGGGGGAGCGGGATGTCCTACGAGCAGTACTTC	CASSYSRGSGMSYEQYF
many	NA	TRBV24-1	TRBJ2-3	TGTGCCACCAGTCAGGTCGGACGCAGGGGTGATACGCAGTATTTT	CATSQVGRRGDTQYF
NA	TRBD1	TRBV12-3/TRBV12-4	TRBJ1-1	TGTGCCAGCAGTTCAGGGACAGGGGCGCGGACTGAAGCTTTCTTT	CASSSGTGARTEAFF
many	TRBD1	TRBV12-3/TRBV12-4	TRBJ2-3	TGTGCCAGCAGTTTTGTACAGGGGGAAATCACAGATACGCAGTATTTT	CASSFVQGEITDTQYF
NA	TRBD2	TRBV15	TRBJ2-7	TGTGCCACCAGCAGAGATTATGCGGGAGGGCTGAACGAGCAGTACTTC	CATSRDYAGGLNEQYF
NA	NA	TRBV28	TRBJ1-6	TGTGCCAGCAGTCCATCAATCGAATCACCCCTCCACTTT	CASSPSIESPLHF
many	TRBD2	TRBV6-5	TRBJ2-1	TGTGCCAGCAGTTACCTCCGAGCGGGGGAGAATTACAATGAGCAGTTCTTC	CASSYLRAGENYNEQFF
many	NA	TRBV12-3/TRBV12-4	TRBJ1-1	TGTGCCAGCACCCCGGGGGGGGGAACTGAAGCTTTCTTT	CASTPGGGTEAFF
many	NA	TRBV18	TRBJ2-2	TGTGCCAGCTCAGTAGCCGCTACGAACACCGGGGAGCTGTTTTTT	CASSVAATNTGELFF
NA	NA	TRBV5-1	TRBJ2-5	TGCGCCAGCAGCCCCTGGGAGGGACAGGAGACCCAGTACTTC	CASSPWEGQETQYF
many	NA	TRBV2	TRBJ1-5	TGTGCCAGCAGGGCCGCGGGGACTCAGCCCCAGCATTTT	CASRAAGTQPQHF
many	NA	TRBV7-6	TRBJ2-1	TGTGCCAGCAGCTTAAAGCGGGGACATTTCAATGAGCAGTTCTTC	CASSLKRGHFNEQFF
many	TRBD2	TRBV5-6	TRBJ2-3	TGTGCCAGCTACCGTCTAGCGGTCACAGATACGCAGTATTTT	CASYRLAVTDTQYF
few	NA	TRBV19	TRBJ1-1	TGTGCCAGTAGAACCACTAAGGACACTGAAGCTTTCTTT	CASRTTKDTEAFF
NA	NA	TRBV6-1	TRBJ2-3	TGTGCCAGCGAGGGTGTCGGGACAGATACGCAGTATTTT	CASEGVGTDTQYF
many	NA	TRBV18	TRBJ1-4	TGTGCCAGCTCCCGGGAAAGTGGGCAGATCAATGAAAAACTGTTTTTT	CASSRESGQINEKLFF
many	TRBD1	TRBV28	TRBJ1-4	TGTGCCAGCAGTTACGACAGGGGTAATGAAAAACTGTTTTTT	CASSYDRGNEKLFF
many	TRBD1	TRBV2	TRBJ1-5	TGTGCCAGCAGTGGGGCAGGGGGCGTCGCGCCCCAGCATTTT	CASSGAGGVAPQHF